Listed below are T cell receptor beta chains from one sample, sequenced in a study of T cell responses to AZD1222 COVID-19 vaccine. Sequencing was performed with immunoSEQ multiplex PCR; in TCRdb, only in-frame clones are kept and a portion is missing. The sample has roughly 140,000 clones, 85% to 95% seen once. Sample: peripheral blood, taken on day 0 of MenACWY control vaccination. Receptors were obtained from an adult in good health. Each CDR3 is given with its conserved first and last residue. The D gene is left open where the match is weak. A row's size may be missing; if present it is once, few, many or a size class.

TRBD1 TRBJ1-2 . TRBV19 CASMDLGTAVGYTF TGTGCCAGTATGGACCTCGGGACAGCGGTTGGCTACACCTTC
. TRBJ1-1 . TRBV19 CAIRGGNTEAFF TGTGCCATCCGAGGGGGAAACACTGAAGCTTTCTTT
TRBD1 TRBJ1-4 few TRBV29-1 CSARTGGEKLFF TGCAGCGCCCGTACAGGGGGAGAAAAACTGTTTTTT
. TRBJ2-5 . TRBV11-3 CASSLGGGGATQETQYF TGTGCCAGCAGCTTAGGGGGAGGCGGGGCCACCCAAGAGACCCAGTACTTC
. TRBJ1-6 . TRBV3-1/TRBV3-2 CASSPRTVGNSPLHF TGTGCCAGCAGCCCCCGGACAGTAGGTAATTCACCCCTCCACTTT
. TRBJ2-7 once TRBV27 CASRGLAYEQYF TGTGCCAGCAGAGGACTGGCCTACGAGCAGTACTTC
. TRBJ1-2 once TRBV5-4 CASSLAGYNNYGYTF TGTGCCAGCAGCTTGGCCGGGTATAATAACTATGGCTACACCTTC
. TRBJ2-4 . TRBV5-6 CASSLRGVLAKNIQYF TGTGCCAGCAGCTTAAGAGGTGTTCTAGCCAAAAACATTCAGTACTTC
. TRBJ1-6 . TRBV11-2 CASNVLNSPLHF TGTGCCAGCAACGTCCTTAATTCACCCCTCCACTTT
TRBD2 TRBJ2-1 . TRBV9 CASSVVTSGPLGEQFF TGTGCCAGCAGCGTAGTGACTAGCGGGCCCCTCGGGGAGCAGTTCTTC
. TRBJ1-2 . TRBV3-1/TRBV3-2 CASSQGDFYGYTF TGTGCCAGCAGCCAAGGGGATTTCTATGGCTACACCTTC
. TRBJ1-4 . TRBV7-2 CASSLDWSNEKLFF TGTGCCAGCAGCTTAGATTGGTCTAATGAAAAACTGTTTTTT
. TRBJ1-3 . TRBV15 CATSRDKGWNTIYF TGTGCCACCAGCAGAGATAAAGGGTGGAACACCATATATTTT
. TRBJ2-1 . TRBV5-1 CASSLALPIHEQFF TGCGCCAGCAGCTTGGCGTTGCCTATACATGAGCAGTTCTTC
TRBD1 TRBJ1-5 . TRBV27 CASRTQGAPNQPQHF TGTGCCAGCAGGACCCAGGGGGCCCCCAATCAGCCCCAGCATTTT
TRBD1 TRBJ2-7 . TRBV27 CASSPRGTGTSYEQYF TGTGCCAGCAGCCCAAGGGGGACAGGGACGTCCTACGAGCAGTACTTC
TRBD1 TRBJ1-2 . TRBV2 CASILPGQGNGYTF TGTGCCAGCATCCTACCGGGACAGGGGAATGGCTACACCTTC
. TRBJ2-5 once TRBV19 CASSMMGPQETQYF TGTGCCAGTAGTATGATGGGGCCCCAAGAGACCCAGTACTTC
TRBD1 TRBJ1-2 . TRBV7-2 CASSPDREYPYGYTF TGTGCCAGCAGCCCCGACAGGGAGTACCCCTATGGCTACACCTTC
. TRBJ2-3 . TRBV4-1 CASSQVSISTDTQYF TGCGCCAGCAGCCAAGTTAGCATTAGCACAGATACGCAGTATTTT
TRBD1 TRBJ1-6 . TRBV7-6 CASSHRPGQDNSPLHF TGTGCCAGCAGCCACCGCCCGGGACAGGATAATTCACCCCTCCACTTT
. TRBJ1-1 . TRBV3-1/TRBV3-2 CASSRVQGSTEAFF TGTGCCAGCAGCCGAGTTCAGGGGTCCACTGAAGCTTTCTTT
. TRBJ2-2 . TRBV6-5 CASNRRTGELFF TGTGCCAGCAATCGTCGGACCGGGGAGCTGTTTTTT
. TRBJ1-1 . TRBV30 CAWTRANTEAFF TGTGCCTGGACCAGGGCGAACACTGAAGCTTTCTTT
. TRBJ1-6 . TRBV3-1/TRBV3-2 CASSRTGSNSPLHF TGTGCCAGCAGCCGCACAGGGAGTAATTCACCCCTCCACTTT
TRBD2 TRBJ2-1 . TRBV6-6 CASSQRLAGSSYNEQFF TGTGCCAGCAGTCAACGACTAGCGGGGAGCTCCTACAATGAGCAGTTCTTC
. TRBJ1-5 . TRBV28 CASRGPGSNQPQHF TGTGCCAGCAGGGGACCAGGCTCAAATCAGCCCCAGCATTTT
. TRBJ1-1 . TRBV3-1/TRBV3-2 CASSQYTANTEAFF TGTGCCAGCAGCCAATACACAGCGAACACTGAAGCTTTCTTT
. TRBJ2-5 . TRBV19 CASSDSGRETQYF TGTGCCAGTAGCGACTCCGGTAGAGAGACCCAGTACTTC
. TRBJ1-3 . TRBV30 CAWSVKASGNTIYF TGTGCCTGGAGTGTAAAAGCCTCTGGAAACACCATATATTTT
TRBD1 TRBJ1-5 . TRBV6-5 CASSVEGGNNQPQHF TGTGCCAGCAGCGTGGAAGGGGGCAACAATCAGCCCCAGCATTTT
. TRBJ1-2 . TRBV7-2 CAILRRGTNYGYTF TGTGCCATCCTTCGGAGGGGGACCAACTATGGCTACACCTTC
. TRBJ2-5 . TRBV7-3 CASSLGNQETQYF TGTGCCAGCAGCCTAGGAAACCAAGAGACCCAGTACTTC
TRBD1 TRBJ1-5 . TRBV2 CASRGSGQGNQPQHF TGTGCCAGCAGGGGGTCGGGACAGGGAAATCAGCCCCAGCATTTT
TRBD1 TRBJ2-2 . TRBV11-1 CASSVRQGDVRELFF TGTGCCAGCAGCGTAAGACAGGGGGATGTGCGGGAGCTGTTTTTT
. TRBJ1-2 . TRBV19 CASSIPRIELMGGYTF TGTGCCAGTAGTATTCCCAGAATCGAATTAATGGGTGGCTACACCTTC
TRBD1 TRBJ1-6 . TRBV6-1 CASSDQGAPSPLHF TGTGCCAGCAGTGATCAGGGGGCGCCTTCACCCCTCCACTTT
. TRBJ1-4 . TRBV19 CASSMTATNEKLFF TGTGCCAGTAGTATGACCGCAACTAATGAAAAACTGTTTTTT
. TRBJ2-2 . TRBV10-3 CATTQPRGTGELFF TGTGCCACGACGCAACCTAGAGGTACCGGGGAGCTGTTTTTT
TRBD1 TRBJ1-1 . TRBV27 CASSPRGQGNTEAFF TGTGCCAGCAGCCCTCGGGGACAGGGGAACACTGAAGCTTTCTTT
TRBD2 TRBJ2-7 . TRBV5-1 CASSLWGGPEQYF TGCGCCAGCAGCCTCTGGGGAGGGCCCGAGCAGTACTTC
TRBD1 TRBJ1-1 . TRBV30 CAGDRLTMNTEAFF TGTGCCGGGGACAGGTTGACTATGAACACTGAAGCTTTCTTT
TRBD1 TRBJ2-5 . TRBV7-9 CASSRNRGHQETQYF TGTGCCAGCAGCCGGAACAGGGGGCACCAAGAGACCCAGTACTTC
. TRBJ1-1 . TRBV28 CAVTGTGNTEAFF TGTGCCGTCACCGGGACGGGGAACACTGAAGCTTTCTTT
. TRBJ1-6 . TRBV4-1 CASSQNLEGSYNSPLHF TGCGCCAGCAGCCAGAATCTGGAGGGGTCCTATAATTCACCCCTCCACTTT
TRBD2 TRBJ2-7 . TRBV28 CASSFASGTHEQYF TGTGCCAGCAGTTTCGCTAGCGGGACCCACGAGCAGTACTTC
. TRBJ2-7 . TRBV28 CASSSAFRGYEQYF TGTGCCAGCAGTAGCGCTTTTAGGGGTTACGAGCAGTACTTC
TRBD1 TRBJ2-7 . TRBV4-1 CASSQLGQGNSYEQYF TGCGCCAGCAGCCAACTAGGACAGGGGAACTCCTACGAGCAGTACTTC
. TRBJ2-7 . TRBV24-1 CATRGGQGSSYEQYF TGTGCCACCAGGGGGGGGCAGGGATCCTCCTACGAGCAGTACTTC
TRBD1 TRBJ2-3 . TRBV6-5 CASRPGQFTDTQYF TGTGCCAGCAGGCCGGGACAGTTTACAGATACGCAGTATTTT
. TRBJ1-2 . TRBV3-1/TRBV3-2 CASSQPGPGGGYTF TGTGCCAGCAGCCAACCGGGCCCCGGTGGGGGCTACACCTTC
. TRBJ2-2 . TRBV21-1 CASSKWSRNTGELFF TGTGCCAGCAGCAAATGGTCGAGGAACACCGGGGAGCTGTTTTTT
TRBD1 TRBJ1-2 . TRBV5-5 CASSMTGYGYTF TGTGCCAGCAGCATGACAGGGTACGGCTACACCTTC
. TRBJ1-5 . TRBV24-1 CATSVGHSQPQHF TGTGCCACCAGTGTAGGACATTCTCAGCCCCAGCATTTT
. TRBJ2-7 . TRBV5-1 CASSMDGLGYEQYF TGCGCCAGCAGCATGGACGGCCTCGGGTACGAGCAGTACTTC
. TRBJ1-1 . TRBV19 CATLGWMNTEAFF TGTGCCACCTTAGGGTGGATGAACACTGAAGCTTTCTTT
. TRBJ2-5 . TRBV10-1 CASSEQDQETQYF TGCGCCAGCAGTGAGCAGGATCAAGAGACCCAGTACTTC
. TRBJ1-4 once TRBV10-3 CAISSESTNEKLFF TGTGCCATCAGCTCAGAATCAACTAATGAAAAACTGTTTTTT
TRBD1 TRBJ2-7 . TRBV10-3 CASLQGAGSSYEQYF TGTGCCAGCCTACAGGGGGCCGGAAGCTCCTACGAGCAGTACTTC
TRBD1 TRBJ1-2 . TRBV5-1 CASSSGQGNPFYGYTF TGCGCCAGCAGCTCCGGACAGGGTAATCCATTTTATGGCTACACCTTC